Each of the 22 T cell receptor beta chains below was sequenced from the same sample in a study of human T cells and chemical hapten exposure. TCRdb analysed the RACE reads with MiXCR anew, one entry per CDR3 protein. The sample holds fewer than 90,000 distinct CDR3 sequences; 6.5% to 8.5% are singletons and the top ten take 1% to 1.5%. Time point: patch test 2, 6 weeks after DPC sensitization. The treatment denotes: therapeutic diphenylcyclopropenone sensitization with weekly scalp DPC. The material sequenced was whole blood, taken in connection with sensitization to the hapten diphenylcyclopropenone (DPC). Every receptor here comes from a woman aged 25 to 45 with alopecia areata. Some clones in this sample may be carry-over from other donors' samples.

This clonotype was detected many times. The rearrangement joins TRBV5-1 to TRBJ2-1; 15 nucleotides match TRBD2. Looked up from germline, CDR1 is SGHRS and CDR2 is YFSETQ. The CDR3 has 16 residues. V gave up 3 bases and J gave up 7 bases; unmatched junction bases: 5. The CDR3 DNA reads TGCGCCAGCAGCTGGACCGGGACTAGCGGGGGGAATGAGCAGTTCTTC. As protein: CASSWTGTSGGNEQFF.

Many counts were recorded for this clonotype. This sequence joins TRBV9 and TRBJ1-2; no definite D call. Trimming pared 0 bases from V and 0 bases from J, leaving 9 bases between. Germline lookup yields CDR1 SGDLS and CDR2 YYNGEE. There are 15 residues in the CDR3. CDR3 sequence (DNA): TGTGCCAGCAGCGTAGAGGGTCAGGCTAACTATGGCTACACCTTC. It yields the protein CASSVEGQANYGYTF.

The CDR3 DNA is TGCACCAGCAGCCAAGGTGGCCCCCCTAGCACAGATACGCAGTATTTT. This codes for CTSSQGGPPSTDTQYF. The rearrangement uses TRBV1 and TRBJ2-3; the D segment call TRBD1 is taken from the table without a DNA check. TRBV1 counts as a pseudogene. The CDR3 length is 16 residues.

Ten or more counts support this clonotype. V and J are TRBV6-8 and TRBJ2-7; D gene uncertain. The CDR3 extends over 15 amino acids. The germline V gene has CDR1 MNHGY and CDR2 SAAAGT. The ends were cut back, 5 bases at V and 1 base at J, with 15 bases in the middle. CDR3 loop: CASSVTRGGSYEQYF. The CDR3 bases are TGTGCCAGCAGTGTAACTCGCGGCGGTTCCTACGAGCAGTACTTC.

This clonotype showed up many times. This chain joins TRBV20-1 and TRBJ2-6, with unresolved D. CDR3 length: 14 amino acids. Germline V gene sequence: CDR1 DFQATT, CDR2 SNEGSKA (reference sequence). Trimming removed 0 bases from V and 1 base from J, with 4 bases in between. CDR3 in DNA: TGCAGTGCTAGAGACAGATCTGGGGCCAACGTCCTGACTTTC. This encodes CSARDRSGANVLTF.

The chain's CDR3 is CASREQGVVNEKLFF. The CDR3 nucleotides read TGTGCCAGCAGAGAACAGGGGGTAGTTAATGAAAAACTGTTTTTT. V gene TRBV6-5 combines with J gene TRBJ1-4, with 8 bases fitting TRBD1. The CDR3 is made up of 15 amino acids. With V trimmed by 6 bases and J by 4 bases, 7 bases remained unmatched. Germline CDR1 reads MNHEY; CDR2 reads SVGAGI.

This clonotype was counted between two and nine times. The gene calls are TRBV12-3 or TRBV12-4 and TRBJ2-3, with 8 positions matching TRBD2. This CDR3 spans 15 amino acids. V shed 5 bases, J shed 3 bases, and the junction held 7 bases outside the gene matches. The DNA for the CDR3 is TGTGCCAGCAGTGCAACCGGGACTAGTACAGATACGCAGTATTTT. Translation: CASSATGTSTDTQYF.

Turning to this clonotype: This may come from a read error, since a much larger clone is one base off. The V call is TRBV10-3, the J call TRBJ2-1; no reliable D call. The CDR3 consists of 12 residues. The germline gives CDR1 ENHRY, CDR2 SYGVKD. DNA of the CDR3: TGTGCCGTCAGTGAGTCGCGGAATGAGCAGTTCTTC. Translated, it gives CAVSESRNEQFF.

This clonotype was detected ten times or more. The chain uses TRBV5-1 and TRBJ2-3, with D possibly matching TRBD1 (8 bases). This CDR3 has 15 amino acids. From germline, CDR1 is SGHRS and CDR2 YFSETQ. Trimming removed 4 bases at V and 4 bases at J, with 16 bases between. CDR3 in amino acids: CASSLGQGGADTQYF. The CDR3 region has the DNA TGCGCCAGCAGCCTCGGACAGGGAGGGGCAGATACGCAGTATTTT.

This clonotype came up many times. The V gene is TRBV9, the J gene TRBJ2-7, with 9 bases lining up with TRBD1. The CDR3 loop spans 16 amino acids. Germline CDR1 is SGDLS and CDR2 is YYNGEE. Trimming removed 1 base from V and 3 bases from J; junction bases left unmatched: 8. DNA for the CDR3: TGTGCCAGCAGCGTATCGGGACAGGGACCTCTCTACGAGCAGTACTTC. Translating it yields CASSVSGQGPLYEQYF. The full variable domain, in which reference TRBV9 and TRBJ2-7 provide the parts outside the CDR3, is DSGVTQTPKHLITATGQRVTLRCSPRSGDLSVYWYQQSLDQGLQFLIQYYNGEERAKGNILERFSAQQFPDLHSELNLSSLELGDSALYFCASSVSGQGPLYEQYFGPGTRLTVT.

This clonotype was observed a few times. The chain has TRBV10-3 and TRBJ2-7; 11 nucleotides agree with TRBD2. The J segment lost 5 bases and the V segment lost 6 bases, leaving 6 bases of the junction unmatched. CDR3 length equals 14 residues. Looked up from germline, CDR1 is ENHRY and CDR2 is SYGVKD. CDR3 bases: TGTGCCATCAGGCCTAGCGGGGGGTCTAACGAGCAGTACTTC. Translation gives CAIRPSGGSNEQYF.

The table lists this clonotype with a few counts. The chain links TRBV2 to TRBJ1-2, with 8 nucleotides matching TRBD1. This CDR3 region has 14 residues. The J segment lost 3 bases and the V segment lost 7 bases, leaving 7 bases of the junction unmatched. Germline CDR1 SNHLY, CDR2 FYNNEI. The CDR3 DNA reads TGTGCCAGCAAACAACAGGGGGAGGACTATGGCTACACCTTC. Encoded protein: CASKQQGEDYGYTF. Full variable domain (outside the CDR3, taken from reference TRBV2 and TRBJ1-2): EPEVTQTPSHQVTQMGQEVILRCVPISNHLYFYWYRQILGQKVEFLVSFYNNEISEKSEIFDDQFSVERPDGSNFTLKIRSTKLEDSAMYFCASKQQGEDYGYTFGSGTRLTVV.

This clonotype has ten or more counts. The DNA of the CDR3 is TGTGCCAGCAGCTTTTTTCTGGGCTCTGGGGCCAACGTCCTGACTTTC. Its translation: CASSFFLGSGANVLTF. The rearrangement links TRBV7-3 to TRBJ2-6; D gene uncertain. The CDR3 is 16 residues long. Germline loops: CDR1 SGHTA, CDR2 FQGTGA. The V and J ends lost 3 bases and 0 bases respectively, with 9 bases between them.

This clonotype is a singleton in its sample. A read error may explain this, as a much larger clone is one base away. The chain has TRBV20-1 and TRBJ1-3; D is unresolved. Germline V gives CDR1 DFQATT, CDR2 SNEGSKA (reference sequence). Trimming pared 0 bases from V and 5 bases from J, leaving 11 bases between. The CDR3 contains 14 residues. CDR3 amino acids: CSARDFSSRNTIYF. The CDR3 DNA follows: TGCAGTGCTAGAGATTTCTCTTCTAGAAACACCATATATTTT.

The table lists this clonotype with many counts. The V call is TRBV7-9, the J call TRBJ2-5, with 7 bases fitting TRBD1. The V and J ends lost 4 bases and 4 bases, in that order; junction bases with no gene match: 15. The CDR3 is 17 amino acids. Germline lookup yields CDR1 SEHNR and CDR2 FQNEAQ (reference sequence). The CDR3 is CASSSISGGRSPETQYF. The CDR3 DNA is TGTGCCAGCAGCTCCATCTCAGGGGGTCGGTCGCCAGAGACCCAGTACTTC.

This clonotype was counted ten times or more. The chain recombines TRBV6-1 with TRBJ2-1; 11 positions match TRBD2. In germline, CDR1 is MNHNS, CDR2 SASEGT. V dropped 3 bases and J dropped 4; count of bases not matched to a gene: 14. The CDR3 has 19 residues. This CDR3 reads CASSEFPGLAAGKYNEQFF. CDR3 sequence (DNA): TGTGCCAGCAGTGAGTTCCCGGGACTAGCGGCTGGGAAGTACAATGAGCAGTTCTTC.

The rearrangement uses TRBV18 and TRBJ1-2, with D perhaps TRBD1 (5 bases). The V gene lost 3 bases and the J gene lost 8 bases, with 16 bases spanning the gap. Germline CDR1 KGHSH, CDR2 LQKENI. The CDR3 consists of 14 residues. For the CDR3, the DNA is TGTGCCAGCTCACCCTATGACAGCGGGGAAGGCTACACCTTC. It is translated as CASSPYDSGEGYTF.

The CDR3 DNA reads as TGCAGTGCTATCCAGGCGGAAAACACCATATATTTT. Translating it yields CSAIQAENTIYF. The gene calls are TRBV20-1 and TRBJ1-3; D remains unclear. Trimming stripped 4 bases from V and 6 bases from J, with 10 bases between. The germline V gene encodes CDR1 DFQATT and CDR2 SNEGSKA (reference sequence). The CDR3 runs to 12 residues.

To note about this clonotype: A single base separates this from a much larger clone, so it may be a read error. V usage is TRBV7-9 and J usage is TRBJ2-1; D call uncertain. CDR3 length equals 16 residues. In germline, CDR1 is SEHNR, CDR2 FQNEAQ (reference sequence). The CDR3 DNA sequence: TGTGCCAGCAGCTCCGACCCCATGGGCTACTACAATGAGCAGTTATTC. Protein: CASSSDPMGYYNEQLF. Variable domain in full (rest from reference TRBV7-9 and TRBJ2-1): DTGVSQNPRHKITKRGQNVTFRCDPISEHNRLYWYRQTLGQGPEFLTYFQNEAQLEKSRLLSDRFSAERPKGSFSTLEIQRTEQGDSAMYLCASSSDPMGYYNEQLFGPGTRLTVL.

This clonotype was found many times. This chain connects TRBV11-2 to TRBJ2-3; 7 bases are a match to TRBD2. Germline CDR1 reads SGHAT; CDR2 reads FQNNGV. This CDR3 comprises 16 residues. V lost 2 bases to trimming and J lost 2 bases; unmatched junction nucleotides: 7. CDR3 protein: CASSLNSGLTTDTQYF. For the CDR3, the DNA is TGTGCCAGCAGCTTAAATTCGGGACTAACCACAGATACGCAGTATTTT.

This clonotype came up many times. This chain joins TRBV6-1 and TRBJ1-2; D gene unclear. With 2 bases removed from V and 4 bases from J, the gap between germline ends came to 14 bases. CDR3 length: 15 amino acids. In germline, CDR1 is MNHNS, CDR2 SASEGT. The CDR3 loop reads CASSEWVGHTYGYTF. The CDR3 DNA reads TGTGCCAGCAGTGAATGGGTAGGGCACACCTATGGCTACACCTTC.

This clonotype turned up a few times. The gene calls are TRBV10-3 and TRBJ1-5; 10 bases match TRBD1. Germline loops: CDR1 ENHRY, CDR2 SYGVKD. This CDR3 is 15 amino acids long. The ends lost 6 bases at V and 0 bases at J; junction bases unmatched: 2. The CDR3 sequence: CAISGQGVSNQPQHF. As DNA, the CDR3 is TGTGCCATCAGCGGACAGGGGGTTAGCAATCAGCCCCAGCATTTT.